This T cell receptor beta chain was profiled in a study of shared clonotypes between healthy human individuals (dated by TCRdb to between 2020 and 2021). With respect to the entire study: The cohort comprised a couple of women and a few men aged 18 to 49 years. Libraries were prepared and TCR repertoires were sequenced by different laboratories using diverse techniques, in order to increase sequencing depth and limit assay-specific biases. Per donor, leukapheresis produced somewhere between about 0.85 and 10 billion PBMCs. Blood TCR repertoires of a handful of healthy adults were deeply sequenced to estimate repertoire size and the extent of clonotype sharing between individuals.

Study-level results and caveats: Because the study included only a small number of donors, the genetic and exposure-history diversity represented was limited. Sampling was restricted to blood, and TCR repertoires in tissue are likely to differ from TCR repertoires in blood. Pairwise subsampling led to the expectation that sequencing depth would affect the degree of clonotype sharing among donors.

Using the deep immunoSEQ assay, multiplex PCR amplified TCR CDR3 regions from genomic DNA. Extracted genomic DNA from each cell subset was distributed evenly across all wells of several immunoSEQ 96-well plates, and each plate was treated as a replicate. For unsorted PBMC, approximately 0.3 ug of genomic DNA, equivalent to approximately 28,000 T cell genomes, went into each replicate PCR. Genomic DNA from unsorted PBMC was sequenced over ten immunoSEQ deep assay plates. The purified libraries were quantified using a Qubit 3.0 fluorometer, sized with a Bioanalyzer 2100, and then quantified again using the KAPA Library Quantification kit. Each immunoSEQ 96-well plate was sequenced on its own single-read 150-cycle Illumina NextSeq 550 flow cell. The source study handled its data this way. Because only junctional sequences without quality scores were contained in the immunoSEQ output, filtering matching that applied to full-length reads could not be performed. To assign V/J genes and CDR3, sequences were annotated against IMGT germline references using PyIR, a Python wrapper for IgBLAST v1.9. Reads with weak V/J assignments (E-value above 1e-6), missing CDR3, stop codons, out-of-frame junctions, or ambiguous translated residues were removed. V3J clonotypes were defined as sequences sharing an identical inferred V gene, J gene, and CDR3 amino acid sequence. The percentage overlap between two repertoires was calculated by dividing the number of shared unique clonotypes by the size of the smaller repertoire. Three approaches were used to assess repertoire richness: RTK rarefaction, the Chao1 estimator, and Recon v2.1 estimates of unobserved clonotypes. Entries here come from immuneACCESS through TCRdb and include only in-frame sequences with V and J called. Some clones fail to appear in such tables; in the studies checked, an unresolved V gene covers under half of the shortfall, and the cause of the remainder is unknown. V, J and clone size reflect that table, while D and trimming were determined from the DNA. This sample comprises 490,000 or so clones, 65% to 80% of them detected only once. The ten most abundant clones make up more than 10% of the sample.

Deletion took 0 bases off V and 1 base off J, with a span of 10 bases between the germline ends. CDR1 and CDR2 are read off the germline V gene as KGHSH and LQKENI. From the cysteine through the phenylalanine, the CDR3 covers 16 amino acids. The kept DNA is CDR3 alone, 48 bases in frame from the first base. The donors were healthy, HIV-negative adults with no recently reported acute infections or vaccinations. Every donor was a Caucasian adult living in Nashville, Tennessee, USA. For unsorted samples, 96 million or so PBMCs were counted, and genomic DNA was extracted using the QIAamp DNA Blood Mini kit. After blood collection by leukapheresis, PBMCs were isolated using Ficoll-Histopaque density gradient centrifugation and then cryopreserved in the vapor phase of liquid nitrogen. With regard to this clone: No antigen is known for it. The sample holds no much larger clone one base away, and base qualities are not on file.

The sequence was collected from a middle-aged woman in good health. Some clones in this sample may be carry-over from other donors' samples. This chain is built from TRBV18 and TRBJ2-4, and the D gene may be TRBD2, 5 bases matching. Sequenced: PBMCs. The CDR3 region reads CASSPPRVGAKNIQYF. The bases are TGTGCCAGCTCACCACCGAGGGTAGGGGCCAAAAACATTCAGTACTTC.